These 9 T cell receptor beta chains came from one sample sequenced in a study of T cells in Graves' hyperthyroidism and ophthalmopathy. Amplification yielded TCR beta CDR3 regions, with RNA transcripts as the source. With the HTBI primer set, the TCR CDR3 went through a first round of RT-PCR. TCRdb called the multiplex PCR reads again in MiXCR, with one record for every CDR3 protein. The sample shows approximately 690,000 distinct CDR3 sequences, about 14% of them seen only once. The sequenced material came from blood. The receptors shown here come from a woman between 50 and 59 years old with Graves' ophthalmopathy.

This clonotype was counted at least ten times. The CDR3 here is CASSYGRSNTGELFF. DNA of the CDR3: TGTGCCAGCAGTTACGGAAGGTCGAACACCGGGGAGCTGTTTTTT. The V and J genes are TRBV6-5 and TRBJ2-2; D call uncertain. Per the germline V gene, CDR1 is MNHEY and CDR2 is SVGAGI. The CDR3 totals 15 residues. V lost 2 bases, J lost 0 bases, and 7 bases lay in between.

This clonotype appeared many times. The rearrangement joins TRBV11-3 to TRBJ2-7; D uncertain. Germline CDR1 and CDR2: SGHNT and YENEEA. The CDR3 length is 12 residues. V was shortened by 6 bases and J by 5 bases, with 11 bases between the two germline ends. CDR3 residues: CASSPGQDEQYF. In nucleotides, the CDR3 is TGTGCCAGCAGTCCCGGCCAGGACGAGCAGTACTTC. Full variable domain (rest looked up from reference TRBV11-3 and TRBJ2-7): EAGVVQSPRYKIIEKKQPVAFWCNPISGHNTLYWYLQNLGQGPELLIRYENEEAVDDSQLPKDRFSAERLKGVDSTLKIQPAELGDSAVYLCASSPGQDEQYFGPGTRLTVT.

There are many counts of this clonotype. The V call is TRBV6-2 or TRBV6-3, the J call TRBJ2-7; D uncertain. The V and J ends lost 6 bases and 4 bases respectively, with 7 bases between them. CDR1 and CDR2 from the germline V gene are MNHEY and SVGEGT. This CDR3 has 11 residues. The CDR3 protein is CASRDGYEQYF. Written as DNA, the CDR3 is TGTGCCAGCAGAGACGGTTACGAGCAGTACTTC.

This clonotype was detected ten times or more. V and J are TRBV11-1 and TRBJ2-1; no definite D call. V was pared by 2 bases and J by 4 bases, with 9 bases between. The CDR3 covers 14 residues. CDR1 SGHAT and CDR2 FQDESV come from the germline V gene (reference sequence). The CDR3 loop reads CASSLLRGYNEQFF. DNA for the CDR3: TGTGCCAGCAGCTTACTACGAGGATACAATGAGCAGTTCTTC. Filled out from reference TRBV11-1 and TRBJ2-1, the complete variable domain reads EAEVAQSPRYKITEKSQAVAFWCDPISGHATLYWYRQILGQGPELLVQFQDESVVDDSQLPKDRFSAERLKGVDSTLKIQPAELGDSAMYLCASSLLRGYNEQFFGPGTRLTVL.

The CDR3 coding sequence is TGTGCTAGTGGTTTGGGGACCTTAGCGGCGAACACCGGGGAGCTGTTTTTT. Residues: CASGLGTLAANTGELFF. The chain couples TRBV12-5 to TRBJ2-2, with TRBD2 as a possible D gene (6 bases). The CDR3 is 17 amino acids. V was clipped by 1 base and J by 0 bases, with 12 bases between them. Per the germline V gene, CDR1 is LGHNT and CDR2 is FRNRAP. The variable domain in full, with the rest retrieved from reference TRBV12-5 and TRBJ2-2, is DARVTQTPRHKVTEMGQEVTMRCQPILGHNTVFWYRQTMMQGLELLAYFRNRAPLDDSGMPKDRFSAEMPDATLATLKIQPSEPRDSAVYFCASGLGTLAANTGELFFGEGSRLTVL.

This clonotype was observed many times. The chain couples TRBV9 to TRBJ2-1; weak D call: TRBD1 (6 bases). V was clipped by 0 bases and J by 3 bases, with 16 bases between them. This CDR3 contains 17 residues. Germline V lookup: CDR1 SGDLS, CDR2 YYNGEE. Here the CDR3 DNA reads TGTGCCAGCAGCGTAGGGCCAGGGGCCGAAGACTACAATGAGCAGTTCTTC. Encoded protein: CASSVGPGAEDYNEQFF.

A few counts support this clonotype. The chain is built from TRBV11-3 and TRBJ2-5, with 12 nucleotides matching TRBD2. The germline CDR1 and CDR2 sequences are SGHNT and YENEEA. V trimming: 3 bases; J trimming: 5 bases; junction bases outside the gene matches: 7. The CDR3 consists of 16 residues. The CDR3 coding sequence is TGTGCCAGCAGCTTCCTAGCGGGAGGGCCGGAGGAGACCCAGTACTTC. Encoded protein: CASSFLAGGPEETQYF.

The gene calls are TRBV24-1 and TRBJ2-6, with 10 bases matching TRBD1. V trimming: 3 bases; J trimming: 0 bases; junction bases outside the gene matches: 4. CDR1 is KGHDR and CDR2 is SFDVKD in the germline V gene. This CDR3 spans 18 amino acids. CDR3 amino acids: CATSDARDRGSGANVLTF. The CDR3 coding sequence is TGTGCCACCAGTGATGCCCGGGACAGGGGCTCTGGGGCCAACGTCCTGACTTTC.

This clonotype was detected ten times or more. The CDR3 here is CASSLTQGNQPQHF. The CDR3 coding sequence is TGTGCCAGCAGCTTGACACAGGGCAATCAGCCCCAGCATTTT. The gene calls are TRBV11-2 and TRBJ1-5, with TRBD1 as a possible D gene (5 bases). Germline assignment: CDR1 SGHAT and CDR2 FQNNGV. The V end was cut by 3 bases, the J end by 2 bases, with 8 bases between. CDR3 length: 14 residues.